These 10 T cell receptor beta chains came from one sample sequenced in a study of T cell changes during pregnancy in multiple sclerosis. Clones were sequenced by immunoSEQ multiplex PCR, and TCRdb holds only the in-frame ones, with some missing. The sample lists about 110,000 clones; about 90% were seen once. This specimen was peripheral blood, taken in the third trimester of pregnancy. The receptor source for this set is a female donor with multiple sclerosis, enrolled in a pregnancy study.

V usage is TRBV7-8 and J usage is TRBJ1-5; D not resolved. CDR1 and CDR2 (germline): SGHVS, FQNEAQ. The CDR3 is made up of 14 amino acids. Trimming pared 0 bases from V and 2 bases from J, leaving 5 bases between. CDR3 nucleotides: TGTGCCAGCAGCTTAGCGAGGGGCAATCAGCCCCAGCATTTT. It encodes CASSLARGNQPQHF.

The J gene is TRBJ1-1, the V gene TRBV29-1; a weak D match, TRBD1 (5 bases). Deletions cut 0 bases from V and 3 bases from J, with 11 bases between. This CDR3 has 14 amino acids. Germline CDR1 reads SQVTM; CDR2 reads ANQGSEA. In DNA, the CDR3 is TGCAGCGTTGAAGATGGGGCGGGGGACACTGAAGCTTTCTTT. It codes for CSVEDGAGDTEAFF.

This sequence joins TRBV28 and TRBJ1-2, with 7 bases fitting TRBD1. This CDR3 comprises 15 residues. With V trimmed by 6 bases and J by 2 bases, 9 bases remained unmatched. The germline gives CDR1 MDHEN, CDR2 SYDVKM. CDR3 sequence reads: CASSPARGQNYGYTF. CDR3 nucleotides: TGTGCCAGCAGCCCCGCAAGGGGGCAAAACTATGGCTACACCTTC.

The rearrangement links TRBV2 to TRBJ1-2; 7 bases are shared with TRBD1. Germline V gives CDR1 SNHLY, CDR2 FYNNEI. This CDR3 is 14 amino acids long. Trimming took 4 bases from V and 4 from J; bases not matched to a gene: 6. The chain's CDR3 is CASSVRGDSYGYTF. In DNA form, the CDR3 reads TGTGCCAGCAGTGTGAGGGGGGACAGCTATGGCTACACCTTC.

The chain links TRBV2 to TRBJ1-1, with D possibly matching TRBD1 (5 bases). V was trimmed by 6 bases and J by 6 bases, leaving 11 bases between them. CDR1 and CDR2 (germline): SNHLY, FYNNEI. The CDR3 loop spans 12 amino acids. Written as DNA, the CDR3 is TGTGCCAGCAGGGCAGGGATCCCTGAAGCTTTCTTT. This encodes CASRAGIPEAFF.

In DNA form, the CDR3 reads TGTGCCATCCATTCTGGGGGGAGTAATGAAGCTTTCTTT. Its translation is CAIHSGGSNEAFF. The chain couples TRBV10-3 to TRBJ1-1; D possibly corresponds to TRBD1 (5 bases). The CDR3 is made up of 13 amino acids. Germline loops: CDR1 ENHRY, CDR2 SYGVKD. V lost 8 bases to trimming and J lost 7 bases, with 17 bases between them.

The gene calls are TRBV4-1 and TRBJ2-2; D call uncertain. The germline CDR1 and CDR2 sequences are MGHRA and YSYEKL. The CDR3 loop spans 16 amino acids. Trimming pared 5 bases from V and 6 bases from J, leaving 19 bases between. CDR3 residues: CASSKTGGSRSGELFF. The CDR3 nucleotides are TGCGCCAGCAGCAAGACCGGCGGTAGTAGATCCGGGGAGCTGTTTTTT.

The chain employs TRBV14 and TRBJ2-6; 7 nucleotides agree with TRBD1. CDR3 length equals 16 residues. The V and J ends lost 8 bases and 0 bases, in that order; junction bases with no gene match: 7. Germline V gene lookup returns CDR1 SGHDN and CDR2 FVKESK. As DNA, the CDR3 is TGTGCCAGCGGGCGGACAGGACCCTCTGGGGCCAACGTCCTGACTTTC. Translation: CASGRTGPSGANVLTF. The full variable domain, in which reference TRBV14 and TRBJ2-6 provide the parts outside the CDR3, is EAGVTQFPSHSVIEKGQTVTLRCDPISGHDNLYWYRRVMGKEIKFLLHFVKESKQDESGMPNNRFLAERTGGTYSTLKVQPAELEDSGVYFCASGRTGPSGANVLTFGAGSRLTVL.

The chain employs TRBV5-4 and TRBJ2-7, with D possibly being TRBD2 (6 bases). The CDR3 loop spans 14 amino acids. Between the trimmed V and J ends, which lost 4 bases and 7 bases, there was a span of 18 bases. Germline loops: CDR1 SGHNT, CDR2 YYREEE (reference sequence). CDR3 in amino acids: CASSREPGLMEQYF. The CDR3 bases are TGTGCCAGCAGCCGGGAGCCCGGATTGATGGAGCAGTACTTC.

This chain connects TRBV6-1 to TRBJ2-7; D possibly corresponds to TRBD1 (6 bases). Germline V gene sequence: CDR1 MNHNS, CDR2 SASEGT. The CDR3 length is 14 residues. V was pared by 4 bases and J by 1 base, with 11 bases between. The CDR3, as DNA: TGTGCCAGCAGTGGGGGGACACAGTCCTACGAGCAGTACTTC. Protein product: CASSGGTQSYEQYF.